This is a list of T cell receptor beta chains from one sample in a study of blood T cell repertoires in COVID-19. The data were produced by immunoSEQ multiplex PCR, yet TCRdb's version contains in-frame clones alone and is incomplete. Counted here are about 120,000 clones, 80% to 85% occurring once; the ten biggest clones make up 7.9%. Sample: peripheral blood. The receptors were gathered from a man in his sixties or seventies with acute or convalescent COVID-19. CDR3s leave out the opening cysteine and the closing phenylalanine or tryptophan.

TRBJ2-7 | TRBV11-3 | ASSLSYYGTSGRLNEQY
TRBJ1-1 | TRBV5-1 | ASRKTGQGNTEAF
TRBJ2-2 | TRBV11-3 | ASSSSGRANGELF
TRBJ1-4 | TRBV3-1/TRBV3-2 | ASSQRTGARSEKLF
TRBJ1-2 | TRBV28 | ASNSVGGAVYGYT
TRBJ1-1 | TRBV18 | ASSQGQVERGTEAF
TRBJ1-1 | TRBV5-1 | ASSLNMNTEAF
TRBJ2-7 | TRBV19 | ASRGPDRSYEQY
TRBJ2-7 | TRBV7-2 | ASSFQGGYEQY
TRBJ2-1 | TRBV13 | ASSLGLAGVGEQF
TRBJ2-3 | TRBV5-1 | ASSLSRTSGITDTQY
TRBJ2-2 | TRBV12-3/TRBV12-4 | ASSFRGGELF
TRBJ1-1 | TRBV29-1 | SGRQGAGTEAF
TRBJ1-1 | TRBV20-1 | SASRGRGTEAF
TRBJ1-5 | TRBV19 | ASGNRGSRENQPQH
TRBJ1-3 | TRBV6-5 | ASTPVASGNTIY
TRBJ2-7 | TRBV6-1 | ASSEAPGDSSYEQY
TRBJ1-1 | TRBV4-2 | ASSLDSKNTEAF
TRBJ2-1 | TRBV5-1 | ASSQIFSSEQF
TRBJ1-2 | TRBV9 | ASSGGGAGGNYGYT
TRBJ1-3 | TRBV3-1/TRBV3-2 | ASSQNTGSGNTIY
TRBJ2-1 | TRBV7-3 | ASSLRGGTYNEQF
TRBJ2-2 | TRBV28 | ASSSGLGGSGELF
TRBJ2-3 | TRBV5-6 | ASSPEGAGGFGGTQY
TRBJ1-5 | TRBV6-5 | ASRQGAQPQH
TRBJ1-3 | TRBV5-1 | ASSLAGTAYGNTIY
TRBJ2-7 | TRBV30 | AWRAPGQGVSYEQY
TRBJ1-5 | TRBV6-2/TRBV6-3 | ASSFFRNQPQH
TRBJ2-3 | TRBV5-6 | ASSSMTVTVTDTQY
TRBJ2-5 | TRBV24-1 | ATSDPQGAGETQY
TRBJ2-2 | TRBV18 | ASRSAFKTGELF
TRBJ2-2 | TRBV28 | ASSFHGGSGELF
TRBJ1-5 | TRBV28 | ASSLGGTGRNQPQH
TRBJ1-5 | TRBV5-1 | ASSLDTGAEGPQH
TRBJ1-5 | TRBV7-9 | ASSLWQGARSNQPQH
TRBJ1-4 | TRBV2 | ASSLTGYEKLF
TRBJ1-1 | TRBV2 | ATPGTGEYTEAF
TRBJ2-2 | TRBV6-5 | ASTRTANTGELF
TRBJ2-6 | TRBV2 | ASSMQGNSGANVLT
TRBJ1-5 | TRBV20-1 | SATDPQGNNQPQH
TRBJ2-7 | TRBV28 | ASSLRGQGAYEQY
TRBJ2-6 | TRBV19 | ASSIRGSGANVLT
TRBJ2-7 | TRBV28 | ASRLDRRTYEQY
TRBJ2-6 | TRBV6-1 | ASSVGQGSGANVLT
TRBJ1-5 | TRBV29-1 | SVDMGGDQPQH
TRBJ2-1 | TRBV7-2 | ASSPPGLVYNEQF
TRBJ2-1 | TRBV28 | ASSPRLAAGHEQF
TRBJ2-3 | TRBV5-1 | ASSLLGGQGVFTDTQY
TRBJ1-1 | TRBV30 | AWSVHRGDRGPHTEAF
TRBJ2-3 | TRBV3-1/TRBV3-2 | ASSQGSGGSTDTQY
TRBJ2-7 | TRBV2 | ASGRTRLYEQY
TRBJ2-2 | TRBV5-1 | ASSLAAREGTGELF
TRBJ2-7 | TRBV4-1 | ASSHPGTSNYEQY
TRBJ1-2 | TRBV2 | ASTTDSVYGYT
TRBJ2-2 | TRBV9 | ASSASSNTGELF
TRBJ2-7 | TRBV19 | ASSIVFLGGELTYEQY
TRBJ2-2 | TRBV5-1 | ASRREGVGELF
TRBJ2-7 | TRBV7-9 | ASSLATAHYEQY
TRBJ1-2 | TRBV5-1 | ASSLGSGDGYT